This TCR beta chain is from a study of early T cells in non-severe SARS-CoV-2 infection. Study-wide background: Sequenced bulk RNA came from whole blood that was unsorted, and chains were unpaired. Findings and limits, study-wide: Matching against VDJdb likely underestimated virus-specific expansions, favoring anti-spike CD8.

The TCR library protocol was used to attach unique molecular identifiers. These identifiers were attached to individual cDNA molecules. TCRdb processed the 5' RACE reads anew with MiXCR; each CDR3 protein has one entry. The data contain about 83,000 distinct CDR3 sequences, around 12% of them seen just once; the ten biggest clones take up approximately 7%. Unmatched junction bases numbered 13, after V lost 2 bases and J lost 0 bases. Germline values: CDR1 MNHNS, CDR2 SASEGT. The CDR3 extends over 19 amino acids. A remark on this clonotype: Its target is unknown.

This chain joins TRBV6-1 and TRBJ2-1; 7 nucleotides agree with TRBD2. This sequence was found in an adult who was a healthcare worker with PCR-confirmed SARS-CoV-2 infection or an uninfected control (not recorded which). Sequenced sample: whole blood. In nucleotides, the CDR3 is TGTGCCAGCAGTGAATCTCCTGGACTAGTGCGAAGCTCCTACAATGAGCAGTTCTTC. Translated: CASSESPGLVRSSYNEQFF.